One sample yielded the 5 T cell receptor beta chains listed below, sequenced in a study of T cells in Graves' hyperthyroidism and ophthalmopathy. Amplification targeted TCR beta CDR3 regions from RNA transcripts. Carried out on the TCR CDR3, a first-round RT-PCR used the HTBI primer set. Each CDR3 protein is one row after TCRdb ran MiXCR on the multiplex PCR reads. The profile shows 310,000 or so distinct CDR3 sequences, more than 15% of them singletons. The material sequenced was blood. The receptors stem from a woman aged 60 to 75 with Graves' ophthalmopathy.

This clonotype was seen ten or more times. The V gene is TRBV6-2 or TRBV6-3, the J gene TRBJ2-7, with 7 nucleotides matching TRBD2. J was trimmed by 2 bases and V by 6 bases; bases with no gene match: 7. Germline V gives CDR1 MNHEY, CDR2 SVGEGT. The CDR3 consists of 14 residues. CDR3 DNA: TGTGCCAGCAGCCCCGGGGGAGGGCCCTACGAGCAGTACTTC. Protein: CASSPGGGPYEQYF.

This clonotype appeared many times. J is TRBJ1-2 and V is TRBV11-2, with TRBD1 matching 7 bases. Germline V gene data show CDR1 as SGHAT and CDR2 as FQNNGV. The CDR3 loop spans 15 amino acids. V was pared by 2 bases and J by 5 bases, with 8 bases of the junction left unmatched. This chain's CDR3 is CASSLSRDSSYGYTF. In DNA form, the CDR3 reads TGTGCCAGCAGCTTATCCCGGGACAGTTCATATGGCTACACCTTC.

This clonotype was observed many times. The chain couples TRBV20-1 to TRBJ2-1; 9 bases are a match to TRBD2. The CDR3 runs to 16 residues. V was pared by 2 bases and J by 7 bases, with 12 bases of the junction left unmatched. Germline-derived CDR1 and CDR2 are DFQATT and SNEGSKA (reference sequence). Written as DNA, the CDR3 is TGCAGTGCTAGACGTAGACTAGCGGAGAGGTGGAATGAGCAGTTCTTC. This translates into CSARRRLAERWNEQFF.

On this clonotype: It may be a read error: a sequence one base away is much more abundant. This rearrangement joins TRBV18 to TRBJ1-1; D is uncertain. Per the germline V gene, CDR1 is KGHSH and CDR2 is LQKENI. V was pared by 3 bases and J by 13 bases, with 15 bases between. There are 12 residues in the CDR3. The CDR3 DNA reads TGTGCCAGCTCACCTAGACAATCACGGCTTTTCTTT. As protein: CASSPRQSRLFF.

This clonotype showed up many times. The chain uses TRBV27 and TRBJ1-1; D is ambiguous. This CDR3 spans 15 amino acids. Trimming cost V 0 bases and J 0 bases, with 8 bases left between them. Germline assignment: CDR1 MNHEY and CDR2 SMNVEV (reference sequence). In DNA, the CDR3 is TGTGCCAGCAGTTTATCCCAGACCCTGAACACTGAAGCTTTCTTT. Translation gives CASSLSQTLNTEAFF.